This entry is about one T cell receptor (beta chain). This record comes from a study of control samples from healthy donors and cancer patients. Profiling relied on immunoSEQ multiplex PCR, and the TCRdb table lists in-frame clones only, not all of them. This table has over 75,000 clones, 82% appearing once. The CDR3 is made up of 18 amino acids. V lost 3 bases and J lost 3; bases outside the gene matches: 15. From germline, CDR1 is SGHAT and CDR2 FQNNGV. V usage is TRBV11-2 and J usage is TRBJ2-7, with TRBD2 matching over 9 bases. Sequenced material: blood. The sequence was collected from a man aged 55-75 years in good health. This chain's CDR3 is CASSFGAVSSGSFYEQYF. As DNA, the CDR3 is TGTGCCAGCAGCTTCGGGGCGGTTAGTAGCGGGAGTTTCTACGAGCAGTACTTC.